This T cell receptor beta chain was profiled in a study of T cell responses to AZD1222 COVID-19 vaccine. Profiled with immunoSEQ multiplex PCR; TCRdb holds only in-frame clones, not every one. The sample includes fewer than 80,000 clones, around 88% of them seen just once. With 11 bases clipped from V and 8 bases from J, the junction kept 12 bases outside the gene matches. This CDR3 contains 13 residues. Germline V CDR1 and CDR2: LNHDA, SQIVND (reference sequence). The rearrangement uses TRBV19 and TRBJ1-2; 9 bases are a match to TRBD1. The clonotype comes from an adult who received the MenACWY meningococcal vaccine as a control. Specimen: peripheral blood, collected 28 days after the second dose of the MenACWY control vaccine. The CDR3: CAVYTGGAIGYTF. DNA of the CDR3: TGTGCCGTTTATACAGGGGGCGCGATCGGCTACACCTTC.